These 3 T cell receptor beta chains were all obtained from the same sample, sequenced in a study of metastatic and nonmetastatic thyroid tumors. MiXCR was used by TCRdb to re-call the PCR reads. The sample shows over 50,000 clones, under 30% of them seen only once. Until they underwent thyroid surgery, no patient had received any treatment. The sequenced material came from blood. Receptors were obtained from a female donor with papillary thyroid cancer or a benign thyroid nodule (not recorded which). Some clones in this sample may be carry-over from other donors' samples.

The chain links TRBV28 to TRBJ1-2, with D perhaps TRBD1 (5 bases). The V and J ends lost 1 base and 4 bases respectively, with 16 bases between them. Germline CDR1 is MDHEN and CDR2 is SYDVKM. The length of the CDR3 is 16 residues. CDR3 amino acids: CASSLSLLRVGYGYTF. The DNA of the CDR3 is TGTGCCAGCAGTTTATCCCTGCTCAGGGTAGGCTATGGCTACACCTTC.

The chain recombines TRBV7-2 with TRBJ1-2, with D uncertain. Germline V gene sequence: CDR1 SGHTA, CDR2 FQGNSA. V lost 5 bases and J 2 bases, leaving 12 bases between the germline ends. CDR3 size: 14 residues. CDR3 residues: CASSPYRVNYGYTF. The CDR3 DNA sequence: TGTGCCAGCAGCCCGTACCGGGTCAACTATGGCTACACCTTC.

V usage is TRBV30 and J usage is TRBJ1-2; the D gene is possibly TRBD1 (6 bases). The CDR3 length is 13 residues. V lost 0 bases to trimming and J lost 3 bases, with 8 bases between them. Germline CDR1 is GTSNPN and CDR2 is SVGIG (reference sequence). This chain's CDR3 is CAWSVGGHYGYTF. Here the CDR3 DNA reads TGTGCCTGGAGTGTAGGGGGGCACTATGGCTACACCTTC.